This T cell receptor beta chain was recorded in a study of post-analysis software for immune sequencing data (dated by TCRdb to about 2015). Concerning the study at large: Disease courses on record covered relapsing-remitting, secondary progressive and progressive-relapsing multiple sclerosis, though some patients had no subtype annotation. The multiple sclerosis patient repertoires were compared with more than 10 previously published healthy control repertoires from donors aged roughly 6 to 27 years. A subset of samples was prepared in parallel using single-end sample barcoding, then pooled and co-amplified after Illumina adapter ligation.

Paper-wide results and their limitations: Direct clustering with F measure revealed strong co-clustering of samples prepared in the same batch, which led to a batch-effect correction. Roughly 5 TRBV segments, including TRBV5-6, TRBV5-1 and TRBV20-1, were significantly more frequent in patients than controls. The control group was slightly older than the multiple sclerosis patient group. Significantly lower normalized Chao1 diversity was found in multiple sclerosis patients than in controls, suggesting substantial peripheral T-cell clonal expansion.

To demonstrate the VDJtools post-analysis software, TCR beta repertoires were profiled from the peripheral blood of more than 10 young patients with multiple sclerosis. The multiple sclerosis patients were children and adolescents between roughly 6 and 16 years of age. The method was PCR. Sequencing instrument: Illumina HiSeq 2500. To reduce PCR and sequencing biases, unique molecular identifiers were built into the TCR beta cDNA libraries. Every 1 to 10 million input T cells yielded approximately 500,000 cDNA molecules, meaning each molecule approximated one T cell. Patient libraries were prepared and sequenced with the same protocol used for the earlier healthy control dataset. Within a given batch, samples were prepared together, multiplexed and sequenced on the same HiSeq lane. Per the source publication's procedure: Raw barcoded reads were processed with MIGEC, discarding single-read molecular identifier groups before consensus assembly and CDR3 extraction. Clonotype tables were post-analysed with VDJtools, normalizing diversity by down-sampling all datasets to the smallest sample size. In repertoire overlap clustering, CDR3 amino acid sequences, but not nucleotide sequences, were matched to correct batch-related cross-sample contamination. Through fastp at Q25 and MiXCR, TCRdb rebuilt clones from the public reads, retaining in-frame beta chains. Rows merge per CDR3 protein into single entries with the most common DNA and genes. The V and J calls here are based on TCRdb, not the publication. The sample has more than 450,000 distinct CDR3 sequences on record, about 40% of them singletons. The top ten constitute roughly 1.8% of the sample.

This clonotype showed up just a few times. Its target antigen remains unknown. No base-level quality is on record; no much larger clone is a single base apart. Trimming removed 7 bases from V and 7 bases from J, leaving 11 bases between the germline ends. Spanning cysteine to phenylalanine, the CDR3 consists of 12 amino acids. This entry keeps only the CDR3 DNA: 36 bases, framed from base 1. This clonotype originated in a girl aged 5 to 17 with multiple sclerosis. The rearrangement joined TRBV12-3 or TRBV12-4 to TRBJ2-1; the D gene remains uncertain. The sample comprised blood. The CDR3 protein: CASTPGGNEQFF. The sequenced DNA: TGTGCCAGCACCCCCGGCGGAAATGAGCAGTTCTTC.